These 6 T cell receptor beta chains share one sample of origin, sequenced in a study of cytomegalovirus exposure and HLA in healthy donors. It was with 60 Vbeta and 13 Jbeta primers that the PCR ran. Clones were read by immunoSEQ multiplex PCR, and TCRdb kept only the in-frame ones, dropping some. The repertoire holds 150,000 to 200,000 clones, with about 90% as singletons. The source material was PBMCs. Receptor source: a girl under three years old in good health and CMV-seronegative.

The gene calls are TRBV29-1 and TRBJ2-3; TRBD2 agrees at 11 bases. CDR1 and CDR2 from the germline V gene are SQVTM and ANQGSEA. Unmatched junction bases numbered 4, after V lost 6 bases and J lost 2 bases. This CDR3 comprises 14 residues. The CDR3 nucleotides read TGCAGCGTACATAGCGGGGGGGCCACAGATACGCAGTATTTT. As protein: CSVHSGGATDTQYF.

This chain connects TRBV9 to TRBJ1-1, with TRBD1 as a possible D gene (5 bases). The germline V and J ends were trimmed by 4 bases and 7 bases, with 14 bases remaining between them. The CDR3 is 13 residues long. Germline assignment: CDR1 SGDLS and CDR2 YYNGEE. CDR3 DNA sequence: TGTGCCAGCAGCCTGGACATAGGGGTTGAAGCTTTCTTT. Translation gives CASSLDIGVEAFF.

V usage is TRBV7-8 and J usage is TRBJ2-3; 11 bases map to TRBD2. The CDR3 runs 17 residues. Looked up from germline, CDR1 is SGHVS and CDR2 is FQNEAQ. V gave up 0 bases and J gave up 4 bases; unmatched junction bases: 6. The CDR3 here is CASSLAVAGGRADTQYF. DNA for the CDR3: TGTGCCAGCAGCTTAGCGGTAGCGGGGGGGAGGGCAGATACGCAGTATTTT.

This clone occurred once. The J gene is TRBJ1-4, the V gene TRBV5-4, with TRBD1 matching over 11 bases. Germline V gives CDR1 SGHNT, CDR2 YYREEE (reference sequence). The CDR3 is 14 residues long. The ends lost 4 bases at V and 5 bases at J; junction bases unmatched: 1. DNA of the CDR3: TGTGCCAGCAGCAGGACAGGGGGCAATGAAAAACTGTTTTTT. Protein product: CASSRTGGNEKLFF.

This sequence joins TRBV4-2 and TRBJ2-1; 9 bases are a match to TRBD2. CDR1 is LGHNA and CDR2 is YNFKEQ in the germline V gene. Trimming took 2 bases from V and 3 from J; bases not matched to a gene: 5. CDR3 size: 16 residues. DNA of the CDR3: TGTGCCAGCAGCCAATCGGCACTAGCGGGCTACAATGAGCAGTTCTTC. This encodes CASSQSALAGYNEQFF.

The J gene is TRBJ2-1, the V gene TRBV11-1; D might be TRBD1 (6 bases). V lost 5 bases to trimming and J lost 4 bases, with 12 bases between them. Germline CDR1 SGHAT, CDR2 FQDESV (reference sequence). The CDR3 covers 14 residues. The CDR3 DNA follows: TGTGCCAGCAGCGCCCGGACAGAGTACAATGAGCAGTTCTTC. This sequence encodes CASSARTEYNEQFF.